The rows below give T cell receptor beta chains drawn from one sample of a study of vaccination and CD4 T cells after COVID-19. TCRdb reprocessed the PCR reads with MiXCR, giving one entry per CDR3 protein. The sample records 6,500 to 9,000 distinct CDR3 sequences, about 38% being singletons. Their antigen targets remain unknown. The sequenced material came from CD4+ T cells from blood, cultured in vitro. These receptors were taken from a human donor in good health. Both conserved end residues are part of each CDR3.

J: TRBJ1-5
V: TRBV6-1
CDR3: CASIGTGDQPQHF

J: TRBJ2-1
V: TRBV20-1
CDR3: CSARKVIFYNEQFF

J: TRBJ2-1
V: TRBV2
CDR3: CASRGAGAYNEQFF

J: TRBJ2-7
V: TRBV7-2
CDR3: CASRWRERSYEQYF

J: TRBJ1-1
V: TRBV5-4
CDR3: CASSPGSGVTTEAFF

J: TRBJ2-3
V: TRBV29-1
CDR3: CSVGDRFRTDTQYF

J: TRBJ2-1
V: TRBV15
CDR3: CAASREGSPYNEQFF

J: TRBJ2-1
V: TRBV6-1
CDR3: CASSHGLAGGNEQFF

J: TRBJ2-1
V: TRBV28
CDR3: CASSLTPSGESYNEQFF

J: TRBJ2-7
V: TRBV30
CDR3: CAWSYLPHEQYF

J: TRBJ1-1
V: TRBV6-5
CDR3: CASSYSREGATFF

J: TRBJ2-5
V: TRBV10-3
CDR3: CAIRPREGQETQYF

J: TRBJ2-7
V: TRBV5-4
CDR3: CASSRRTSGRYMASYEQYF

J: TRBJ2-7
V: TRBV19
CDR3: CASSQDRVPGEQYF

J: TRBJ1-2
V: TRBV10-3
CDR3: CAISGDRVVYGYTF

J: TRBJ2-7
V: TRBV6-5
CDR3: CASSYLTGGPYEQYF

J: TRBJ2-1
V: TRBV20-1
CDR3: CSAEGGDEQFF

J: TRBJ2-3
V: TRBV6-5
CDR3: CASSSVLGDTQYF

J: TRBJ1-1
V: TRBV18
CDR3: CASSPMGERGEAFF

J: TRBJ1-5
V: TRBV12-3/TRBV12-4
CDR3: CASSQAGGHGQPQHF

J: TRBJ1-6
V: TRBV7-9
CDR3: CASSRRGGSNSPLHF

J: TRBJ1-1
V: TRBV7-3
CDR3: CASSSSLGTDTEAFF

J: TRBJ2-1
V: TRBV27
CDR3: CASSLIGNEQFF

J: TRBJ2-3
V: TRBV20-1
CDR3: CSAGQPTPDTQYF

J: TRBJ2-1
V: TRBV12-3/TRBV12-4
CDR3: CASSWTSGRGSNEQFF

J: TRBJ2-6
V: TRBV19
CDR3: CASSPGAYGANVLTF

J: TRBJ2-7
V: TRBV19
CDR3: CASSILAGAYYEQYF

J: TRBJ1-1
V: TRBV28
CDR3: CASSSTFTTGNTEAFF

J: TRBJ2-6
V: TRBV15
CDR3: CATSSGTGFSGANVLTF

J: TRBJ2-3
V: TRBV20-1
CDR3: CSADAGWAGRGTDTQYF

J: TRBJ2-7
V: TRBV28
CDR3: CASSGLAGLAYEQYF

J: TRBJ2-2
V: TRBV7-3
CDR3: CASSSPQGLNTGELFF

J: TRBJ1-2
V: TRBV20-1
CDR3: CSARETKEGASYTF

J: TRBJ1-5
V: TRBV24-1
CDR3: CATRSYRQAYQPQHF

J: TRBJ1-1
V: TRBV10-3
CDR3: CAIRRALDRDTEAFF

J: TRBJ1-5
V: TRBV7-9
CDR3: CASSLDLGGWGNQPQHF

J: TRBJ1-1
V: TRBV5-1
CDR3: CASSLEAGTGAAFF

J: TRBJ2-1
V: TRBV5-1
CDR3: CASSPRGGSVDEQFF

J: TRBJ2-3
V: TRBV20-1
CDR3: CSVRVDTQYF

J: TRBJ1-5
V: TRBV20-1
CDR3: CSALDPGYGYSNQPQHF

J: TRBJ2-5
V: TRBV7-3
CDR3: CAPSQGQQQETQYF

J: TRBJ1-5
V: TRBV4-2
CDR3: CASSPERINQPQHF

J: TRBJ1-2
V: TRBV6-2/TRBV6-3
CDR3: CASSSPGQGNYGYTF